These T cell receptor beta chains were read from a single sample in a study of CD8 T cells in Susac syndrome. TCRdb fed the immunoSEQ multiplex PCR reads into MiXCR, producing one record per CDR3 protein. This table holds 130,000 or so distinct CDR3 sequences, about 93% found once. Material for sequencing was CD4+ T cells from PBMCs. These receptors were collected from a human donor in good health. CDR3s include the opening cysteine and the closing phenylalanine or tryptophan. A D gene is named only where the DNA matches it firmly. Expanded clones get a size class; other rows say once, few or many, or leave the size out.

>NA|TRBV12-3/TRBV12-4|once|TRBJ2-1
CASSLMGQMGIF
TGTGCCAGCAGTTTGATGGGGCAAATGGGGATCTTC
>TRBD1|TRBV30|NA|TRBJ1-6
CAWSPPRGQGESPLHF
TGTGCCTGGAGTCCTCCAAGGGGACAGGGGGAATCACCCCTCCACTTT
>NA|TRBV29-1|NA|TRBJ2-6
CSVAHHGYSGANVLTF
TGCAGCGTTGCGCACCATGGGTACTCTGGGGCCAACGTCCTGACTTTC
>TRBD1|TRBV6-6|NA|TRBJ2-2
CASSYQGQGYTGELFF
TGTGCCAGCAGTTACCAGGGACAGGGATACACCGGGGAGCTGTTTTTT
>NA|TRBV13|NA|TRBJ2-5
CASSLREETQYF
TGTGCCAGCAGTCTACGTGAAGAGACCCAGTACTTC
>TRBD1|TRBV29-1|NA|TRBJ2-7
CSVEQSDRGREQYF
TGCAGCGTTGAACAATCGGACAGGGGGAGAGAGCAGTACTTC
>NA|TRBV2|NA|TRBJ1-5
CASSEVMGGNQPQHF
TGTGCCAGCAGTGAAGTTATGGGTGGCAATCAGCCCCAGCATTTT
>NA|TRBV7-9|few|TRBJ2-3
CASSLRGGTDTQYF
TGTGCCAGCAGCTTAAGGGGGGGCACAGATACGCAGTATTTT
>NA|TRBV7-9|NA|TRBJ1-1
CASSLKGLTLWGTEAFF
TGTGCCAGCAGCTTAAAGGGGCTGACTTTGTGGGGCACTGAAGCTTTCTTT
>TRBD2|TRBV29-1|NA|TRBJ2-1
CSVEGGGSYNEQFF
TGCAGCGTTGAAGGCGGGGGCTCCTACAATGAGCAGTTCTTC
>TRBD1|TRBV5-1|once|TRBJ1-5
CASSLGGQRNQPQHF
TGCGCCAGCAGCTTGGGGGGACAGAGGAATCAGCCCCAGCATTTT
>TRBD2|TRBV9|NA|TRBJ2-7
CASSVGGVAGIYEQYF
TGTGCCAGCAGCGTGGGAGGGGTAGCGGGGATCTACGAGCAGTACTTC
>NA|TRBV7-9|NA|TRBJ2-2
CASFLKGTGELFF
TGTGCCAGCTTCCTTAAGGGGACCGGGGAGCTGTTTTTT
>NA|TRBV6-5|NA|TRBJ1-2
CASRPPEGSGYGYTF
TGTGCCAGCAGACCTCCCGAGGGATCTGGCTATGGCTACACCTTC
>NA|TRBV7-9|once|TRBJ2-5
CASSPRLGIEYQETQYF
TGTGCCAGCAGCCCGAGATTAGGCATTGAGTACCAAGAGACCCAGTACTTC
>TRBD1|TRBV15|NA|TRBJ2-3
CATSRDKRQGPDTQYF
TGTGCCACCAGCAGAGATAAGAGACAGGGCCCAGATACGCAGTATTTT
>NA|TRBV20-1|NA|TRBJ2-1
CSARDRRAQFF
TGCAGTGCTAGAGATCGGCGGGCGCAGTTCTTC
>TRBD2|TRBV20-1|once|TRBJ2-3
CSASGLAGTYTQYF
TGCAGTGCTAGCGGGCTAGCGGGAACTTATACGCAGTATTTT
>NA|TRBV9|NA|TRBJ2-3
CASSVGLGTVTDTQYF
TGTGCCAGCAGCGTAGGTCTAGGGACGGTGACAGATACGCAGTATTTT
>TRBD2|TRBV29-1|NA|TRBJ2-7
CSVARGLAGSYEQYF
TGCAGCGTTGCGAGGGGACTAGCGGGTTCCTACGAGCAGTACTTC
>NA|TRBV5-1|NA|TRBJ1-1
CASSLAQVGTEAFF
TGCGCCAGCAGCTTGGCACAGGTCGGAACTGAAGCTTTCTTT
>NA|TRBV9|NA|TRBJ1-2
CASSLEEGRYPHYGYTF
TGTGCCAGCAGCCTTGAGGAGGGGAGGTATCCACACTATGGCTACACCTTC
>NA|TRBV9|once|TRBJ2-7
CASSVGLGSPLTYEQYF
TGTGCCAGCAGCGTAGGATTGGGATCCCCTCTAACCTACGAGCAGTACTTC
>TRBD1|TRBV7-2|NA|TRBJ2-4
CASSLWGQGGEDIQYF
TGTGCCAGCAGCTTATGGGGACAGGGTGGGGAGGACATTCAGTACTTC
>NA|TRBV20-1|NA|TRBJ2-5
CSARPGNLKAETQYF
TGCAGTGCTAGACCTGGGAACCTCAAGGCGGAGACCCAGTACTTC
>NA|TRBV29-1|once|TRBJ2-5
CSVGGYQETQYF
TGCAGCGTTGGGGGATACCAAGAGACCCAGTACTTC